This T cell receptor (delta chain) was recorded in a study of Vδ1+ human thymocytes. Study results and limitations: Thymic delta-chain repertoires held around 20% Vdelta2 sequences and few Vdelta3, despite high sort purity. In the thymus, TRG and TRD repertoires looked highly polyclonal with Gaussian CDR3 lengths. TRG sequences recurred across donors, whereas TRD sequences stayed essentially private.

Germline CDR1 reads TSWWSYY; CDR2 reads QGS. This CDR3 contains 20 residues. Trimming at V came to 6 bases and at J to 0 bases, leaving 20 bases not matched to a gene. Alphabeta T cells were depleted, then CD3+ Vdelta1+ Vdelta2- thymocytes were FACS-sorted. Between 98% and 99.6% of sorted thymocytes were Vdelta1+. This clone was seen a few times. What it binds is not known. Extracted RNA was reverse transcribed into cDNA. CDR3 amplicons came from multiplex PCR with pooled V-gene forward and constant-region reverse primers. TCRdb re-called the multiplex PCR reads via CATT. The data show some 54,000 delta-chain clones, about 16% seen once.

Sequenced sample: Vdelta1+ gamma-delta thymocytes from the thymus. Sample subset: FACS-sorted CD3+ TCRalphabeta- TCRVdelta1+ TCRVdelta2- thymocytes. The chain uses TRDV1 and TRDJ1, with 9 bases lining up with TRDD3. This clonotype was obtained from a boy younger than two who had congenital heart surgery. The CDR3 here is CALGVYPTVTGGAYTDKLIF. CDR3 nucleotide sequence: TGTGCTCTTGGCGTATATCCTACTGTTACTGGGGGAGCGTACACCGATAAACTCATCTTT.